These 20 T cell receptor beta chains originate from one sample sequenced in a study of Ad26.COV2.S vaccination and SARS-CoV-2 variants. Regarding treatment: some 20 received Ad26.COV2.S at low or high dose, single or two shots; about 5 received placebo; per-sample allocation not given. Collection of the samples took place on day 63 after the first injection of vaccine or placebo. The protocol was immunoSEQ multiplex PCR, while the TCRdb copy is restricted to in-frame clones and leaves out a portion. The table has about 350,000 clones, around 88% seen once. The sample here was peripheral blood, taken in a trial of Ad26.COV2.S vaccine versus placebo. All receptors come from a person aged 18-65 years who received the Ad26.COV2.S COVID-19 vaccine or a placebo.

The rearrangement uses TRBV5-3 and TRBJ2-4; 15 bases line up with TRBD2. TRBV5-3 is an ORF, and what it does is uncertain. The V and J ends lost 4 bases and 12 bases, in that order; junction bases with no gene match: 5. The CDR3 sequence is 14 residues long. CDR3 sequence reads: CARSPGLAGGHQYF. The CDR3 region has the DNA TGTGCCAGAAGCCCGGGACTAGCGGGAGGCCATCAGTACTTC.

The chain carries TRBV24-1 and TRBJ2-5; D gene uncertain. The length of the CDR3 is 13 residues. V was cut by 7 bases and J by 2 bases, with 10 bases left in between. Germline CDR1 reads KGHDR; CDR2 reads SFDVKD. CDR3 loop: CATRGPNQETQYF. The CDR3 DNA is TGTGCCACCAGAGGACCCAATCAAGAGACCCAGTACTTC.

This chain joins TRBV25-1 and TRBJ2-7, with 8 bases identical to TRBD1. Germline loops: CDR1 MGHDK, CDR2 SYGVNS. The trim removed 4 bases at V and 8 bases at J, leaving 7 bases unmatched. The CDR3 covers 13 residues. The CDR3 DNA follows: TGTGCCAGCAGTGTCGGACAGGGTTTCCAGCAGTACTTC. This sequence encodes CASSVGQGFQQYF.

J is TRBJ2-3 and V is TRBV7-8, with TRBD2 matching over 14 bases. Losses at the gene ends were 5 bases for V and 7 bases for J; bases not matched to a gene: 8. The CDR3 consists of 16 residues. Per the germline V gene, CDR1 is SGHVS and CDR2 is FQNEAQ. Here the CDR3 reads CASSLLTSGGAHTQYF. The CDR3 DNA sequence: TGTGCCAGCAGCCTACTGACTAGCGGGGGGGCTCATACGCAGTATTTT.

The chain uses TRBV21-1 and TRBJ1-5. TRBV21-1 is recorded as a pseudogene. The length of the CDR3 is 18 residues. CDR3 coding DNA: TGTGCCAGCAGCAAAAGGGCCCGGAGGTTGTATAGCAATCAGCCCCAGCATTTT. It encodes CASSKRARRLYSNQPQHF.

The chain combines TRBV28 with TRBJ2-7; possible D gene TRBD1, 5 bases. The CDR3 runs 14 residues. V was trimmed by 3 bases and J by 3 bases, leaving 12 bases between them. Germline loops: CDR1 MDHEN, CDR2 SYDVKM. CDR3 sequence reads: CASSLAGQLYEQYF. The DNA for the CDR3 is TGTGCCAGCAGTTTGGCAGGGCAGCTCTACGAGCAGTACTTC.

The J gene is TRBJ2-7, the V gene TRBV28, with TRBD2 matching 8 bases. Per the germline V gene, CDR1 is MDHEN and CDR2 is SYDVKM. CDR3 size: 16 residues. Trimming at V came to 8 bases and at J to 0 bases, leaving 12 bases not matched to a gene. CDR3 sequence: CASGLAWRGSSYEQYF. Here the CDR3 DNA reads TGTGCCAGCGGACTAGCCTGGCGGGGGAGCTCCTACGAGCAGTACTTC.

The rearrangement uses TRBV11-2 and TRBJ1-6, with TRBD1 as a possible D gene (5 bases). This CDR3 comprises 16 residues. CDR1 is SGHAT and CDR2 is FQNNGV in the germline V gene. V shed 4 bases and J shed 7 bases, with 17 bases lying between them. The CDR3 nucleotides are TGTGCCAGCAGCTCTAACCCGGGGGGTGGAAATTCACCCCTCCACTTT. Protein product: CASSSNPGGGNSPLHF.

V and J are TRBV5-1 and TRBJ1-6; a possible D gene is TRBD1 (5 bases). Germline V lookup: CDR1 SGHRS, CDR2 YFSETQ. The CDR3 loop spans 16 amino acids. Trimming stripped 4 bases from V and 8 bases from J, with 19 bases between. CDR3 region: CASSRQGTPGHSPLHF. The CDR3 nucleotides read TGCGCCAGCAGCCGCCAGGGTACGCCCGGACATTCACCCCTCCACTTT. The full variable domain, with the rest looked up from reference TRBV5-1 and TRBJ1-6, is KAGVTQTPRYLIKTRGQQVTLSCSPISGHRSVSWYQQTPGQGLQFLFEYFSETQRNKGNFPGRFSGRQFSNSRSEMNVSTLELGDSALYLCASSRQGTPGHSPLHFGNGTRLTVT.

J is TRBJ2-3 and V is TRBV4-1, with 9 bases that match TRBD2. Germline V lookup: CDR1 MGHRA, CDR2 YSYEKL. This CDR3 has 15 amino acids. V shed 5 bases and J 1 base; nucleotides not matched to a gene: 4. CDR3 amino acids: CASSTTSGGTDTQYF. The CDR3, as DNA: TGCGCCAGCAGCACGACTAGCGGAGGCACAGATACGCAGTATTTT.

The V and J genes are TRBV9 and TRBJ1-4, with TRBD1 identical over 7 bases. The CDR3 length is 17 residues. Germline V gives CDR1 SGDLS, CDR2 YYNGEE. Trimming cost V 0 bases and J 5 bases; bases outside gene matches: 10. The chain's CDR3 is CASSVGAGGSSNEKLFF. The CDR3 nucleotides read TGTGCCAGCAGCGTAGGGGCAGGGGGGTCATCGAATGAAAAACTGTTTTTT.

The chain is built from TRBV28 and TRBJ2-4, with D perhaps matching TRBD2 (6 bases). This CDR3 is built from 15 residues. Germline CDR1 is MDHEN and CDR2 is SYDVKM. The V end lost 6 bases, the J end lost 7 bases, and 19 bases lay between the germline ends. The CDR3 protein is CASSSSDVGGNIQYF. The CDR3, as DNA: TGTGCCAGCAGCTCCTCAGACGTTGGGGGGAACATTCAGTACTTC.

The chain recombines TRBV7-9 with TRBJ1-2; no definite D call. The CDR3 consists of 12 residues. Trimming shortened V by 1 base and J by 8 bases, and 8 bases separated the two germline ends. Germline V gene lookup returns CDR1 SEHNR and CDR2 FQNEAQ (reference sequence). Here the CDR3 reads CASSLDKAGYTF. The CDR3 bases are TGTGCCAGCAGCTTAGACAAGGCCGGCTACACCTTC. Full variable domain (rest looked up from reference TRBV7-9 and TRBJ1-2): DTGVSQNPRHKITKRGQNVTFRCDPISEHNRLYWYRQTLGQGPEFLTYFQNEAQLEKSRLLSDRFSAERPKGSFSTLEIQRTEQGDSAMYLCASSLDKAGYTFGSGTRLTVV.

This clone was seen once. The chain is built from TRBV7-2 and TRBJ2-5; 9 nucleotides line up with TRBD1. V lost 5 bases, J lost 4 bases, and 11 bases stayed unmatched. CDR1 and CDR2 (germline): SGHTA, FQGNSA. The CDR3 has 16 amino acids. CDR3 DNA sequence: TGTGCCAGCAGCCCCCCTGCCGGGACAGGGAGAGAGACCCAGTACTTC. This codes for CASSPPAGTGRETQYF.

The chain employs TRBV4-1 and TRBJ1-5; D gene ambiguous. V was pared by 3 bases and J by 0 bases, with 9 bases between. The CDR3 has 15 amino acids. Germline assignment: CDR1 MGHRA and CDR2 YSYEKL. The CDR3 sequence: CASSQGTDSNQPQHF. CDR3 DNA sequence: TGCGCCAGCAGCCAGGGAACAGATAGCAATCAGCCCCAGCATTTT.

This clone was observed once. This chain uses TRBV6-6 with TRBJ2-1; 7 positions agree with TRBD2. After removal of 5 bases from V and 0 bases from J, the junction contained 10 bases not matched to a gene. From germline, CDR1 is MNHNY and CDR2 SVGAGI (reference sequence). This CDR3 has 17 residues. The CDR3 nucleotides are TGTGCCAGCAGTCAACGGGGGGTCTCATCCTCCTACAATGAGCAGTTCTTC. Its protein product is CASSQRGVSSSYNEQFF.

CDR3 amino acids: CASITGSMGSEAFF. DNA for the CDR3: TGTGCCAGCATCACAGGGTCGATGGGGTCTGAAGCTTTCTTT. V usage is TRBV28 and J usage is TRBJ1-1, with D possibly being TRBD1 (6 bases). Trimming removed 7 bases from V and 6 bases from J, with 18 bases in between. Germline values: CDR1 MDHEN, CDR2 SYDVKM. The CDR3 length is 14 residues.

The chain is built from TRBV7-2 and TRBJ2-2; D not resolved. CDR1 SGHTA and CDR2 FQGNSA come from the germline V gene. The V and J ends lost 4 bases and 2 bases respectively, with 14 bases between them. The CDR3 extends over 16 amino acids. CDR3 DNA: TGTGCCAGCAGCTCTCAACCCTTAACCAACACCGGGGAGCTGTTTTTT. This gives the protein CASSSQPLTNTGELFF.

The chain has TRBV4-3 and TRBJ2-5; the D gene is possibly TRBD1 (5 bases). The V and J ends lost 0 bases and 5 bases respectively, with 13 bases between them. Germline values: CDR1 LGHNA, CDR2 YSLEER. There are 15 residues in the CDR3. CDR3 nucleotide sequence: TGCGCCAGCAGCCAAGAGTTCAGGGAAGGGGAGACCCAGTACTTC. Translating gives CASSQEFREGETQYF.

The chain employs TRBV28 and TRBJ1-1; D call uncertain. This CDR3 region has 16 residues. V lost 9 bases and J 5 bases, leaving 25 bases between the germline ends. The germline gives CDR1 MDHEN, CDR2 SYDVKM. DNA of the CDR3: TGTGCCAGTCCAGCTGGGTCCGAGGCGGTCGGTACTGAAGCTTTCTTT. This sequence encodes CASPAGSEAVGTEAFF. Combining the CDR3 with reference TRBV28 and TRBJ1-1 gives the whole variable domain DVKVTQSSRYLVKRTGEKVFLECVQDMDHENMFWYRQDPGLGLRLIYFSYDVKMKEKGDIPEGYSVSREKKERFSLILESASTNQTSMYLCASPAGSEAVGTEAFFGQGTRLTVV.